These T cell receptor beta chains were read from a single sample in a study of CD8+ T cells in alopecia areata. TCRdb's table, derived via immunoSEQ multiplex PCR, lists solely in-frame clones and lacks some. Counted here are approximately 140,000 clones, more than 45% occurring once; the ten biggest clones make up 6.5% to 7.5%. Sequencing was done on a sample of CD4+ T cells sorted from blood. The receptors shown here come from a human donor with alopecia areata. CDR3s include the opening cysteine and the closing phenylalanine or tryptophan. Each record gives: D gene, V gene, J gene, clone size, CDR3 protein, CDR3 DNA. The D gene is left open where the match is weak. Rows may omit the clone size; those that give it use once, few, many or a size class.

>.|TRBV23-1|TRBJ1-1|few
CASSQSVCQGSSEAFF
TGCGCCAGCAGTCAATCCGTTTGCCAGGGGTCTTCTGAAGCTTTCTTT
>.|TRBV19|TRBJ2-3|few
CASMNQRTDTQYF
TGTGCCAGTATGAATCAGCGGACAGATACGCAGTATTTT
>TRBD1|TRBV29-1|TRBJ2-2|.
CSVGTGSTGELFF
TGCAGCGTCGGGACAGGAAGCACCGGGGAGCTGTTTTTT
>.|TRBV4-1|TRBJ2-5|.
CASSHLNSETQYF
TGCGCCAGCAGCCACCTTAATTCGGAGACCCAGTACTTC
>.|TRBV29-1|TRBJ1-1|few
CSVGTTGGNEAFF
TGCAGCGTGGGGACGACAGGTGGTAACGAAGCTTTCTTT
>TRBD1|TRBV28|TRBJ1-2|.
CASLIDRGDGYTF
TGTGCCAGCCTCATAGACAGGGGAGATGGCTACACCTTC
>TRBD2|TRBV29-1|TRBJ2-7|few
CSVSSGRNEQYF
TGCAGCGTTTCTAGCGGGAGAAACGAGCAGTACTTC
>.|TRBV2|TRBJ1-5|few
CASSGANWQPQHF
TGTGCCAGCAGTGGAGCCAACTGGCAGCCCCAGCATTTT
>TRBD1|TRBV28|TRBJ1-5|few
CASISRQGGQPQHF
TGTGCCAGCATCAGTAGGCAGGGGGGTCAGCCCCAGCATTTT
>TRBD2|TRBV29-1|TRBJ2-3|few
CSVSGAGGPPDTQYF
TGCAGCGTTTCAGGAGCGGGAGGGCCCCCAGATACGCAGTATTTT
>.|TRBV28|TRBJ1-2|.
CASSLGRGPGVGYTF
TGTGCCAGCAGTCTCGGTCGCGGACCGGGAGTTGGCTACACCTTC
>TRBD2|TRBV25-1|TRBJ2-7|.
CASSAGGRVAGEQYF
TGTGCCAGCAGTGCGGGGGGACGCGTTGCGGGGGAGCAGTACTTC
>.|TRBV30|TRBJ1-1|.
CAWSPGAGAFF
TGTGCCTGGAGCCCAGGGGCTGGAGCTTTCTTT
>.|TRBV5-4|TRBJ2-7|.
CASSLAGMEQYF
TGTGCCAGCAGTCTGGCTGGGATGGAGCAGTACTTC
>.|TRBV5-1|TRBJ2-1|few
CASSTGDDNNEQFF
TGCGCCAGCAGTACGGGAGATGATAACAATGAGCAGTTCTTC
>TRBD1|TRBV9|TRBJ1-1|few
CASSLHRGTNTEAFF
TGTGCCAGCAGCCTCCACAGGGGGACGAACACTGAAGCTTTCTTT
>.|TRBV5-1|TRBJ2-5|few
CASSSQETQYF
TGCGCCAGCAGCTCACAAGAGACCCAGTACTTC
>.|TRBV29-1|TRBJ2-7|few
CSAGTHSHEQYF
TGCAGCGCCGGGACACATAGTCACGAGCAGTACTTC
>.|TRBV27|TRBJ1-1|.
CASSLVVYTEAFF
TGTGCCAGCAGTTTGGTGGTGTACACTGAAGCTTTCTTT
>TRBD1|TRBV30|TRBJ1-3|.
CAVQGSTGNTIYF
TGTGCCGTACAGGGGTCTACTGGAAACACCATATATTTT
>.|TRBV2|TRBJ1-1|.
CASSGPGRQTEAFF
TGTGCCAGCAGCGGGCCAGGGCGACAGACTGAAGCTTTCTTT
>.|TRBV7-9|TRBJ2-1|few
CASSPLTEQFF
TGTGCCAGCAGCCCCCTAACTGAGCAGTTCTTC
>TRBD1|TRBV7-9|TRBJ2-5|.
CASRSGWTGGALETQYF
TGTGCCAGCAGATCGGGATGGACAGGGGGCGCGTTAGAGACCCAGTACTTC
>.|TRBV5-1|TRBJ1-2|.
CASSLAGQRANYGYTF
TGCGCCAGCAGCTTGGCCGGGCAGAGAGCTAACTATGGCTACACCTTC
>TRBD2|TRBV29-1|TRBJ2-2|.
CSVLTSGNTGELFF
TGCAGCGTCTTGACTAGCGGTAACACCGGGGAGCTGTTTTTT
>.|TRBV20-1|TRBJ2-5|.
CSVEGLETQYF
TGCAGTGTCGAGGGGTTGGAGACCCAGTACTTC
>.|TRBV30|TRBJ2-4|.
CAWRIGNIQYF
TGTGCCTGGCGAATCGGCAACATTCAGTACTTC
>.|TRBV18|TRBJ2-2|.
CASSRENTGELFF
TGTGCCAGCTCAAGGGAGAACACCGGGGAGCTGTTTTTT
>.|TRBV4-2|TRBJ2-7|.
CASSQDYTRYEQYF
TGTGCCAGCAGCCAAGACTATACGCGTTACGAGCAGTACTTC
>.|TRBV7-2|TRBJ1-1|.
CASSRNRVGTEAFF
TGTGCCAGCAGCAGAAACAGGGTTGGCACTGAAGCTTTCTTT
>.|TRBV6-7|TRBJ1-2|.
CAPFGDTF
TGTGCCCCCTTCGGCGACACCTTC
>.|TRBV30|TRBJ1-2|.
CAWSSRGGGYTF
TGTGCCTGGAGCTCGAGGGGAGGTGGCTACACCTTC
>.|TRBV27|TRBJ2-5|.
CASSLGTRGETQYF
TGTGCCAGCAGTTTAGGAACCCGCGGTGAGACCCAGTACTTC
>.|TRBV29-1|TRBJ1-1|.
CSVEGVNTEAFF
TGCAGCGTTGAGGGGGTGAACACTGAAGCTTTCTTT
>TRBD2|TRBV4-1|TRBJ2-3|.
CASSQDGLAGRNTDTQYF
TGCGCCAGCAGCCAAGATGGGCTAGCGGGTCGTAACACAGATACGCAGTATTTT
>.|TRBV30|TRBJ2-3|.
CAWRWRNQETDTQYF
TGTGCCTGGAGGTGGAGGAATCAGGAGACAGATACGCAGTATTTT
>.|TRBV10-3|TRBJ2-2|few
CAIGGTALNTGELFF
TGTGCCATCGGAGGGACAGCGCTGAACACCGGGGAGCTGTTTTTT
>.|TRBV7-3|TRBJ2-7|.
CARSAFGTASVYEQYF
TGTGCCAGAAGCGCCTTCGGGACGGCATCCGTTTACGAGCAGTACTTC
>.|TRBV30|TRBJ2-7|.
CAWRGGQNEQYF
TGTGCCTGGAGAGGGGGGCAGAACGAGCAGTACTTC
>.|TRBV30|TRBJ1-5|.
CAWSDRLNQPQHF
TGTGCCTGGAGCGACAGGCTAAATCAGCCCCAGCATTTT
>TRBD2|TRBV10-3|TRBJ2-1|.
CAISEYSSGSVAEQFF
TGTGCCATCAGTGAGTACTCTAGCGGGAGCGTGGCTGAGCAGTTCTTC
>TRBD1|TRBV11-2|TRBJ2-4|.
CASSLITGGANIQYF
TGTGCCAGCAGCTTGATCACAGGGGGCGCGAACATTCAGTACTTC
>.|TRBV27|TRBJ1-2|.
CASSLRPPNYGYTF
TGTGCCAGCAGCTTGCGGCCACCGAACTATGGCTACACCTTC
>.|TRBV7-2|TRBJ2-2|.
CASSLVGPGPGELFF
TGTGCCAGCAGCTTAGTAGGACCCGGGCCCGGGGAGCTGTTTTTT
>.|TRBV28|TRBJ2-1|few
CASSITQGGYNEQFF
TGTGCCAGCAGTATAACACAGGGGGGGTACAATGAGCAGTTCTTC
>TRBD1|TRBV5-1|TRBJ2-7|.
CASSLGTGGNEQYF
TGCGCCAGCAGCCTGGGGACAGGGGGCAACGAGCAGTACTTC
>.|TRBV9|TRBJ2-7|once
CASSPANSYEQYF
TGTGCCAGCAGCCCTGCGAACTCCTACGAGCAGTACTTC
>.|TRBV30|TRBJ2-2|.
CAWAALFTGELFF
TGTGCCTGGGCCGCTTTATTTACCGGGGAGCTGTTTTTT
>.|TRBV11-2|TRBJ2-1|.
CASSSRVGGGEQFF
TGTGCCAGCAGCTCCAGGGTAGGGGGAGGGGAGCAGTTCTTC
>TRBD1|TRBV18|TRBJ1-1|few
CASSREQGLDTEAFF
TGTGCCAGCTCACGAGAACAGGGGCTCGACACTGAAGCTTTCTTT
>.|TRBV29-1|TRBJ2-6|few
CSVEVSGANVLTF
TGCAGCGTTGAAGTCTCTGGGGCCAACGTCCTGACTTTC
>.|TRBV29-1|TRBJ1-2|.
CSVDRANYGYTF
TGCAGCGTTGACAGAGCTAACTATGGCTACACCTTC
>.|TRBV27|TRBJ2-7|.
CASSASGTLNPYEQYF
TGTGCCAGCAGTGCCTCCGGGACCCTTAACCCCTACGAGCAGTACTTC
>.|TRBV27|TRBJ2-7|.
CASSTRQSRVSRGYEQYF
TGTGCCAGCAGTACCAGGCAGTCCAGGGTCTCCCGGGGATACGAGCAGTACTTC
>.|TRBV19|TRBJ2-3|.
CASSTQGADTQYF
TGTGCCAGTAGTACGCAGGGCGCAGATACGCAGTATTTT
>.|TRBV7-2|TRBJ1-1|many
CASSRAGNTEAFF
TGTGCCAGCAGCCGAGCAGGGAACACTGAAGCTTTCTTT
>.|TRBV19|TRBJ1-5|few
CASSTRTASNQPQHF
TGTGCCAGTAGTACACGGACAGCCAGCAATCAGCCCCAGCATTTT
>TRBD1|TRBV30|TRBJ1-5|few
CAWHQGGNQPQHF
TGTGCCTGGCACCAGGGGGGCAATCAGCCCCAGCATTTT
>TRBD1|TRBV29-1|TRBJ1-1|few
CSVLKGATRGTEAFF
TGCAGCGTTCTGAAGGGGGCCACCCGAGGCACTGAAGCTTTCTTT
>TRBD1|TRBV29-1|TRBJ1-1|.
CSAVLQGLNTEAFF
TGCAGCGCCGTTCTACAGGGGCTAAACACTGAAGCTTTCTTT